This entry describes one T cell receptor (beta chain). Produced via immunoSEQ multiplex PCR; TCRdb's table is partial and in-frame only. Among some 270,000 clones listed, about 90% were seen once. The length of the CDR3 is 17 residues. Germline V gene lookup returns CDR1 SGHDN and CDR2 FVKESK. Germline trimming cut 0 bases from V and 3 bases from J; bases unmatched to any gene: 6. This record belongs to a study of blood T cell repertoires in COVID-19. Clinical history reported by participants formed the basis on which cohorts were assigned. Sample: PBMCs or T cells enriched from blood (not recorded which). The clonotype comes from a woman aged 40 to 50 who had been exposed to COVID-19. V and J are TRBV14 and TRBJ2-1; 9 positions match TRBD1. The CDR3 DNA follows: TGTGCCAGCAGCCAAGATAGGGGGACAGGGTTCTACAATGAGCAGTTCTTC. Translated, it gives CASSQDRGTGFYNEQFF.